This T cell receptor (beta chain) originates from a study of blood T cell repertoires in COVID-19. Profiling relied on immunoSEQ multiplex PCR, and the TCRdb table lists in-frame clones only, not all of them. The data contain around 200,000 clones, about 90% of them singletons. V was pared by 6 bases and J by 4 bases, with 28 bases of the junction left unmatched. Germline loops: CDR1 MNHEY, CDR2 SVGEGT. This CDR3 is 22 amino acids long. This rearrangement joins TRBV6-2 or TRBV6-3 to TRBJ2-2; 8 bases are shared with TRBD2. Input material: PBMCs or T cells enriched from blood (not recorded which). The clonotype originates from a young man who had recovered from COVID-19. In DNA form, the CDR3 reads TGTGCCAGCAGCCCACTAATAGAACTTTGGACTAGCCGACGCGCTAGCACCGGGGAGCTGTTTTTT. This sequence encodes CASSPLIELWTSRRASTGELFF.